The clone carrying this TCR beta chain was seen at least ten times. The data originate from a study of T cells in Graves' hyperthyroidism and ophthalmopathy. RNA transcripts yielded amplified TCR beta CDR3 regions. HTBI primers drove first-round RT-PCR of the TCR CDR3. MiXCR, run by TCRdb on the multiplex PCR reads, gives a single entry per CDR3 protein. There are 350,000 to 450,000 distinct CDR3 sequences in the sample; approximately 15% occur only once, and roughly 9.6% lies in the top ten. Trimming took off 4 bases at V and 3 bases at J, with 9 bases between the two ends. CDR1 SNHLY and CDR2 FYNNEI come from the germline V gene. The CDR3 contains 14 residues.

Sequencing used blood. The clonotype comes from a woman in her sixties or seventies with Graves' hyperthyroidism. V usage is TRBV2 and J usage is TRBJ2-2; D is unclear. CDR3 nucleotide sequence: TGTGCCAGCAGTGTATTGCAGGACACCGGGGAGCTGTTTTTT. It encodes CASSVLQDTGELFF.